Shown below are 30 T cell receptor beta chains from a single sample sequenced in a study of response to subunit inactivated influenza vaccine. TCRdb re-called the RT-PCR reads with MiXCR, one entry per CDR3 protein. The sample has hundreds of thousands of distinct CDR3 sequences; over 9% are singletons. Sequencing was performed on non-naive T cells sorted from PBMCs, taken approximately 15 days before vaccination. The receptors stem from a man aged 45 to 65 who received an inactivated influenza vaccine.

This clonotype was observed a few times. The chain employs TRBV5-4 and TRBJ1-6; D uncertain. This CDR3 region has 12 residues. Per germline, CDR1 SGHNT and CDR2 YYREEE (reference sequence). Trimming took 1 base from V and 9 from J, leaving 5 bases between them. The CDR3 sequence: CASSLRTSPLHF. In DNA form, the CDR3 reads TGTGCCAGCAGCTTGAGGACTTCACCCCTCCACTTT.

The genes are TRBV6-2 or TRBV6-3 and TRBJ1-2, with D possibly TRBD1 on 5 matching bases. Germline V gene lookup returns CDR1 MNHEY and CDR2 SVGEGT. Trimming cost V 7 bases and J 8 bases, with 14 bases left between them. This CDR3 has 12 residues. CDR3 DNA sequence: TGTGCCAGCAATACCGGTCGGGGCGGCTACACCTTC. Translated, it gives CASNTGRGGYTF.

This clonotype was found many times. The CDR3 nucleotides are TGTGCCAGCAGTTACCCAGGGACTAGCGGGGGGGTGAGAAATGAGCAGTTCTTC. This encodes CASSYPGTSGGVRNEQFF. This chain joins TRBV6-2 or TRBV6-3 and TRBJ2-1; TRBD2 agrees at 16 bases. The CDR3 is 18 residues long. Trimming took 2 bases from V and 7 from J; bases not matched to a gene: 8. Germline values: CDR1 MNHEY, CDR2 SVGEGT.

In this sample, this clonotype turned up a few times. This chain uses TRBV28 with TRBJ1-5; TRBD1 agrees at 8 bases. There are 15 residues in the CDR3. The V segment lost 1 base and the J segment 7 bases; nucleotides outside the gene matches: 6. Germline-derived CDR1 and CDR2 are MDHEN and SYDVKM. The chain's CDR3 is CASSLLGQVGQPQHF. CDR3 DNA sequence: TGTGCCAGCAGTTTATTGGGACAGGTGGGGCAGCCCCAGCATTTT.

Comment on this clonotype: This may come from a read error, since a much larger clone is one base off. This chain joins TRBV7-9 and TRBJ2-3; no definite D call. The CDR3 spans 15 residues. The V end lost 2 bases, the J end lost 2 bases, and 11 bases lay between the germline ends. Germline CDR1 reads SEHNR; CDR2 reads FQNEAQ (reference sequence). The CDR3 reads CASSLSRAVTDTQYF. In nucleotides, the CDR3 is TGTGCCAGCAGCTTATCTCGGGCGGTCACAGATACGCAGTATTTT. The complete variable domain, with remaining parts taken from reference TRBV7-9 and TRBJ2-3, reads DTGVSQNPRHKITKRGQNVTFRCDPISEHNRLYWYRQTLGQGPEFLTYFQNEAQLEKSRLLSDRFSAERPKGSFSTLEIQRTEQGDSAMYLCASSLSRAVTDTQYFGPGTRLTVL.

The rearrangement joins TRBV19 to TRBJ2-6; D is uncertain. With 0 bases removed from V and 2 bases from J, the gap between germline ends came to 14 bases. Per germline, CDR1 LNHDA and CDR2 SQIVND (reference sequence). The CDR3 contains 18 residues. The CDR3 loop is CASSIEGLRSAGANVLTF. The DNA of the CDR3 is TGTGCCAGTAGTATAGAGGGTTTGAGGAGCGCTGGGGCCAACGTCCTGACTTTC.

The V call is TRBV12-3 or TRBV12-4, the J call TRBJ2-5, with a tentative D call TRBD1 (6 bases). V was trimmed by 1 base and J by 4 bases, leaving 7 bases between them. There are 13 residues in the CDR3. The CDR3 loop reads CASSLGQVETQYF. The CDR3 DNA is TGTGCCAGCAGTTTAGGACAGGTAGAGACCCAGTACTTC.

V is TRBV13 and J is TRBJ2-7, with 9 bases lining up with TRBD1. Germline values: CDR1 PRHDT, CDR2 FYEKMQ (reference sequence). The CDR3 consists of 14 residues. V trimming: 5 bases; J trimming: 7 bases; junction bases outside the gene matches: 9. In nucleotides, the CDR3 is TGTGCCAGCAGCCCCGAGACAGGGGGGGGGGAGCAGTACTTC. Residues: CASSPETGGGEQYF.

This clonotype was found many times. V gene TRBV19 combines with J gene TRBJ2-2; the D is unclear. This CDR3 region has 15 residues. CDR1 is LNHDA and CDR2 is SQIVND in the germline V gene (reference sequence). Trimming shortened V by 0 bases and J by 7 bases, and 12 bases separated the two germline ends. CDR3 sequence: CASSIDPVWLGELFF. CDR3 in DNA: TGTGCCAGTAGTATAGATCCGGTATGGCTCGGGGAGCTGTTTTTT.

This clonotype has only one observation. V and J are TRBV11-2 and TRBJ2-3; D is perhaps TRBD2 (6 bases). V lost 5 bases and J lost 4, with 13 bases in between. Per the germline V gene, CDR1 is SGHAT and CDR2 is FQNNGV. The CDR3 has 14 amino acids. CDR3 sequence reads: CASSPLSGADTQYF. The DNA for the CDR3 is TGTGCCAGCAGCCCCCTGTCGGGGGCAGATACGCAGTATTTT.

This clonotype was found once. V is TRBV20-1 and J is TRBJ2-7; D not resolved. The CDR3 extends over 14 amino acids. Trimming cost V 1 base and J 3 bases, with 13 bases left between them. Looked up from germline, CDR1 is DFQATT and CDR2 is SNEGSKA (reference sequence). The CDR3 loop is CSARAWTGFYEQYF. CDR3 bases: TGCAGTGCTAGAGCATGGACCGGGTTCTACGAGCAGTACTTC.

The table lists this clonotype with a few counts. This chain links TRBV4-2 with TRBJ2-5, with 8 bases aligning to TRBD1. In germline, CDR1 is LGHNA, CDR2 YNFKEQ. Trimming took 0 bases from V and 7 from J; bases not matched to a gene: 7. The CDR3 runs 15 residues. The CDR3 DNA follows: TGTGCCAGCAGCCAAGATCGGGGCCAGGGGGCGACCCAGTACTTC. Translation gives CASSQDRGQGATQYF.

The V gene is TRBV11-2, the J gene TRBJ2-1, with TRBD2 matching 8 bases. Germline lookup yields CDR1 SGHAT and CDR2 FQNNGV. This CDR3 spans 16 amino acids. With 1 base clipped from V and 0 bases from J, the junction kept 2 bases outside the gene matches. Here the CDR3 DNA reads TGTGCCAGCAGCTTAGGGACTAGCTACTCCTACAATGAGCAGTTCTTC. The encoded protein is CASSLGTSYSYNEQFF.

This clonotype was observed many times. This rearrangement joins TRBV20-1 to TRBJ2-7, with 7 bases identical to TRBD1. The CDR3 sequence is 16 residues long. Germline-derived CDR1 and CDR2 are DFQATT and SNEGSKA (reference sequence). V was clipped by 3 bases and J by 1 base; unmatched bases: 12. The CDR3 nucleotides are TGCAGTGCTAGCGCCGTTCGAGGGGGCAATTCCTACGAGCAGTACTTC. Residues: CSASAVRGGNSYEQYF.

This clonotype was seen only a few times. The J gene is TRBJ1-2, the V gene TRBV28; D possibly corresponds to TRBD1 (5 bases). The CDR3 sequence is 15 residues long. The V end was cut by 5 bases, the J end by 6 bases, with 19 bases between. Per the germline V gene, CDR1 is MDHEN and CDR2 is SYDVKM. The CDR3 nucleotides are TGTGCCAGCAGTCAGGTTGCGGCAGGGCGGCATGGCTACACCTTC. As protein: CASSQVAAGRHGYTF.

This clonotype was seen more than once but under ten times. This sequence joins TRBV6-1 and TRBJ2-1; possibly TRBD2 for D (6 bases). Trimming left V 6 bases short and J 0 bases short, with 15 bases between. The V gene's germline CDR1 is MNHNS and CDR2 SASEGT. The CDR3 consists of 16 residues. CDR3 coding DNA: TGTGCCAGCAGCTCTGTCGTCGGGAGCTCCTACAATGAGCAGTTCTTC. This translates into CASSSVVGSSYNEQFF.

The table lists this clonotype with many counts. The V gene is TRBV4-1, the J gene TRBJ1-1, with 7 bases fitting TRBD1. This CDR3 has 17 amino acids. In germline, CDR1 is MGHRA, CDR2 YSYEKL. Unmatched junction bases numbered 12, after V lost 3 bases and J lost 2 bases. This CDR3 reads CASSHHPTGLKNTEAFF. CDR3 coding DNA: TGCGCCAGCAGCCACCATCCGACAGGGTTGAAAAACACTGAAGCTTTCTTT.

This clonotype turned up a few times. The rearrangement joins TRBV28 to TRBJ2-3; D unresolved. The CDR3 is made up of 13 amino acids. V shed 6 bases and J shed 0 bases, with 7 bases lying between them. Germline V lookup: CDR1 MDHEN, CDR2 SYDVKM. In nucleotides, the CDR3 is TGTGCCAGCAGGCTCCCTAGCACAGATACGCAGTATTTT. It codes for CASRLPSTDTQYF. Complete variable domain (other parts from reference TRBV28 and TRBJ2-3): DVKVTQSSRYLVKRTGEKVFLECVQDMDHENMFWYRQDPGLGLRLIYFSYDVKMKEKGDIPEGYSVSREKKERFSLILESASTNQTSMYLCASRLPSTDTQYFGPGTRLTVL.

With respect to this clonotype: A junction end diverges from the germline sequence, so it may reflect a read error. This chain links TRBV20-1 with TRBJ2-3; the D gene is possibly TRBD1 (6 bases). The germline gives CDR1 DFQATT, CDR2 SNEGSKA (reference sequence). CDR3 length equals 18 residues. The CDR3 reads CSARDRQGRGAGTDTPYF. CDR3 in DNA: TGCAGTGCTAGAGATCGTCAGGGGAGAGGGGCTGGCACAGATACGCCGTATTTT.

V is TRBV3-1 and J is TRBJ2-7; D gene ambiguous. Trimming cost V 1 base and J 4 bases, with 11 bases left between them. Germline-derived CDR1 and CDR2 are LGHDT and YNNKEL (reference sequence). The CDR3 runs to 14 residues. For the CDR3, the DNA is TGTGCCAGCAGCCAAGCGAGACACCCTTACGAGCAGTACTTC. This sequence encodes CASSQARHPYEQYF.

The V call is TRBV27, the J call TRBJ2-7; D is unclear. V lost 1 base and J 2 bases, leaving 9 bases between the germline ends. The CDR3 has 14 amino acids. In germline, CDR1 is MNHEY, CDR2 SMNVEV (reference sequence). The CDR3: CASSLLGLAYEQYF. The CDR3 region has the DNA TGTGCCAGCAGTTTATTAGGTTTGGCCTACGAGCAGTACTTC.

This clonotype has more than one count but fewer than ten. This chain joins TRBV9 and TRBJ2-2; no clear D. Trimming left V 0 bases short and J 2 bases short, with 11 bases between. Germline CDR1 and CDR2: SGDLS and YYNGEE. The CDR3 spans 16 residues. The CDR3 DNA sequence: TGTGCCAGCAGCGTAGGCGGAAGATTAAACACCGGGGAGCTGTTTTTT. This sequence encodes CASSVGGRLNTGELFF.

This clonotype was counted a few times. The chain has TRBV25-1 and TRBJ1-2; D may be TRBD1 (5 bases). This CDR3 comprises 12 residues. Germline loops: CDR1 MGHDK, CDR2 SYGVNS. V was clipped by 7 bases and J by 8 bases, with 14 bases between them. The CDR3 nucleotides are TGTGCCAGCACCGACCCCAGGGCAGGCTACACCTTC. The encoded protein is CASTDPRAGYTF.

This clonotype turned up a few times. The CDR3 spells CASSQDPFNTEAFF. CDR3 bases: TGTGCCAGCAGCCAAGATCCATTCAACACTGAAGCTTTCTTT. The genes are TRBV3-1 and TRBJ1-1; no clear D gene. V lost 0 bases to trimming and J lost 2 bases, with 7 bases between them. Germline V gene sequence: CDR1 LGHDT, CDR2 YNNKEL (reference sequence). The CDR3 loop spans 14 amino acids.

CDR3 in DNA: TGTGCCAGCAGCCAAGTTGTGACAGGCTACAATGAGCAGTTCTTC. It yields the protein CASSQVVTGYNEQFF. This chain connects TRBV3-1 to TRBJ2-1; D might be TRBD1 (6 bases). Germline V gives CDR1 LGHDT, CDR2 YNNKEL (reference sequence). The CDR3 totals 15 residues. V lost 1 base, J lost 3 bases, and 10 bases lay in between.

The V call is TRBV9, the J call TRBJ1-2, with D tentatively TRBD1 (6 bases). V was pared by 1 base and J by 2 bases, with 12 bases between. Germline loops: CDR1 SGDLS, CDR2 YYNGEE. The CDR3 consists of 15 residues. The CDR3 nucleotides read TGTGCCAGCAGCGTACAGGGGACCGCCAACTATGGCTACACCTTC. Its protein is CASSVQGTANYGYTF.

This clonotype was counted many times. The CDR3 protein is CASSQTDSLRSPLHF. The CDR3 DNA reads as TGTGCCAGCAGTCAAACCGACAGTCTTAGGTCACCCCTCCACTTT. The genes are TRBV27 and TRBJ1-6, with a weak D call TRBD1 (5 bases). CDR1 MNHEY and CDR2 SMNVEV come from the germline V gene (reference sequence). Trimming stripped 5 bases from V and 10 bases from J, with 18 bases between. The CDR3 spans 15 residues.

V and J are TRBV20-1 and TRBJ1-2, with TRBD1 matching over 8 bases. This CDR3 has 17 residues. V shed 1 base, J shed 0 bases, and the junction held 10 bases outside the gene matches. Germline V gives CDR1 DFQATT, CDR2 SNEGSKA (reference sequence). Here the CDR3 DNA reads TGCAGTGCTAGAGTGTACAGGGGGTTGTCCTCTAACTATGGCTACACCTTC. As protein: CSARVYRGLSSNYGYTF.

The chain carries TRBV9 and TRBJ1-2; D perhaps matches TRBD1 (5 bases). This CDR3 contains 15 residues. Trimming shortened V by 1 base and J by 6 bases, and 16 bases separated the two germline ends. Germline assignment: CDR1 SGDLS and CDR2 YYNGEE. The CDR3 DNA reads TGTGCCAGCAGCGTATCCAGGGCCCAATTCCATGGCTACACCTTC. Translating gives CASSVSRAQFHGYTF.

This chain joins TRBV6-1 and TRBJ2-2, with TRBD2 as a possible D gene (6 bases). This CDR3 spans 15 amino acids. In germline, CDR1 is MNHNS, CDR2 SASEGT. Trimming took 8 bases from V and 0 from J, leaving 13 bases between them. For the CDR3, the DNA is TGTGCCAGCCGGAGGAGGGGCGCGAACACCGGGGAGCTGTTTTTT. This translates into CASRRRGANTGELFF.